This is a list of T cell receptor beta chains from one sample in a study of blood T cell repertoires in COVID-19. Clones were read by immunoSEQ multiplex PCR, and TCRdb kept only the in-frame ones, dropping some. This sample has more than 45,000 clones; over 75% occur once, and the top ten carry 14%. What was sequenced was peripheral blood. The receptor source for this set is a man aged 70-80 years with acute or convalescent COVID-19. The CDR3 runs from the conserved cysteine through the conserved F or W. The D gene is left open where the match is weak. Some rows mark clone size as missing; the rest say once, few, many or name a class of expanded clone.

v_call: TRBV5-1
d_call: .
j_call: TRBJ1-1
clone_size: .
cdr3_aa: CASSLAIGGSVVTEAFF
cdr3_nt: TGCGCCAGCAGCTTGGCGATTGGAGGGTCCGTTGTCACTGAAGCTTTCTTT

v_call: TRBV6-2/TRBV6-3
d_call: TRBD1
j_call: TRBJ1-5
clone_size: few
cdr3_aa: CASSSDRAPYSNQPQHF
cdr3_nt: TGTGCCAGCAGTTCCGACAGGGCTCCGTATAGCAATCAGCCCCAGCATTTT

v_call: TRBV9
d_call: .
j_call: TRBJ2-1
clone_size: .
cdr3_aa: CASSEGGFFINEQFF
cdr3_nt: TGTGCCAGCAGCGAGGGGGGGTTCTTTATCAATGAGCAGTTCTTC

v_call: TRBV4-3
d_call: .
j_call: TRBJ1-1
clone_size: .
cdr3_aa: CASSSDRNTEAFF
cdr3_nt: TGCGCCAGCAGCTCGGACAGGAACACTGAAGCTTTCTTT

v_call: TRBV2
d_call: .
j_call: TRBJ1-1
clone_size: .
cdr3_aa: CASSVVWEAWVTEAFF
cdr3_nt: TGTGCCAGCAGTGTAGTCTGGGAGGCCTGGGTCACTGAAGCTTTCTTT

v_call: TRBV11-2
d_call: .
j_call: TRBJ2-2
clone_size: .
cdr3_aa: CASSLVTLVTGELFF
cdr3_nt: TGTGCCAGCAGCTTGGTGACTCTCGTCACCGGGGAGCTGTTTTTT

v_call: TRBV9
d_call: TRBD1
j_call: TRBJ1-1
clone_size: .
cdr3_aa: CASSVGTGFNTEAFF
cdr3_nt: TGTGCCAGCAGCGTAGGGACAGGTTTTAACACTGAAGCTTTCTTT

v_call: TRBV9
d_call: .
j_call: TRBJ2-2
clone_size: .
cdr3_aa: CASSVEGIGELFF
cdr3_nt: TGTGCCAGCAGCGTCGAGGGTATCGGGGAGCTGTTTTTT

v_call: TRBV6-1
d_call: .
j_call: TRBJ2-5
clone_size: few
cdr3_aa: CASSEDQVRETQYF
cdr3_nt: TGTGCCAGCAGTGAAGATCAAGTGAGAGAGACCCAGTACTTC

v_call: TRBV6-2/TRBV6-3
d_call: TRBD1
j_call: TRBJ1-6
clone_size: once
cdr3_aa: CASSYSPTGIYSPLHF
cdr3_nt: TGTGCCAGCAGTTACTCGCCGACAGGGATTTATTCACCCCTCCACTTT

v_call: TRBV7-9
d_call: TRBD2
j_call: TRBJ2-1
clone_size: .
cdr3_aa: CATVPGLANRPTGNEQFF
cdr3_nt: TGTGCCACGGTACCGGGACTAGCGAACCGACCTACGGGGAATGAGCAGTTCTTC

v_call: TRBV7-9
d_call: .
j_call: TRBJ1-2
clone_size: .
cdr3_aa: CASSLDRGLTGYTF
cdr3_nt: TGTGCCAGCAGCTTAGACAGAGGGTTAACAGGCTACACCTTC

v_call: TRBV7-2
d_call: .
j_call: TRBJ1-1
clone_size: .
cdr3_aa: CASSLAARGAFF
cdr3_nt: TGTGCCAGCAGCTTAGCGGCCAGGGGAGCTTTCTTT

v_call: TRBV27
d_call: .
j_call: TRBJ1-6
clone_size: .
cdr3_aa: CASSALSGNSPLHF
cdr3_nt: TGTGCCAGCAGTGCCTTATCAGGGAATTCACCCCTCCACTTT

v_call: TRBV9
d_call: .
j_call: TRBJ2-3
clone_size: .
cdr3_aa: CASSVAVVFPDTQYF
cdr3_nt: TGTGCCAGCAGCGTAGCGGTTGTGTTCCCAGATACGCAGTATTTT

v_call: TRBV11-2
d_call: TRBD1
j_call: TRBJ1-5
clone_size: .
cdr3_aa: CASSLTGGNQPQHF
cdr3_nt: TGTGCCAGCAGCTTAACAGGGGGCAATCAGCCCCAGCATTTT

v_call: TRBV27
d_call: TRBD1
j_call: TRBJ1-1
clone_size: .
cdr3_aa: CASSTTGGPEAFF
cdr3_nt: TGTGCCAGCAGTACAACAGGGGGGCCTGAAGCTTTCTTT

v_call: TRBV30
d_call: .
j_call: TRBJ1-1
clone_size: .
cdr3_aa: CAWSVLRDTEAFF
cdr3_nt: TGTGCCTGGAGTGTATTGAGGGACACTGAAGCTTTCTTT

v_call: TRBV15
d_call: .
j_call: TRBJ2-2
clone_size: .
cdr3_aa: CATSRNARRLSTGELFF
cdr3_nt: TGTGCCACCAGCAGAAACGCAAGGAGACTAAGCACCGGGGAGCTGTTTTTT

v_call: TRBV9
d_call: TRBD1
j_call: TRBJ1-3
clone_size: .
cdr3_aa: CASSAKTGVGNTIYF
cdr3_nt: TGTGCCAGCAGCGCCAAGACAGGGGTCGGAAACACCATATATTTT

v_call: TRBV5-1
d_call: TRBD1
j_call: TRBJ2-3
clone_size: .
cdr3_aa: CASSYDRGAIGTDTQYF
cdr3_nt: TGCGCCAGCAGCTATGACAGGGGAGCGATCGGCACAGATACGCAGTATTTT

v_call: TRBV11-3
d_call: .
j_call: TRBJ2-5
clone_size: .
cdr3_aa: CASSLDNSPSRTQYF
cdr3_nt: TGTGCCAGCAGCTTAGATAACAGCCCGAGTCGGACCCAGTACTTC

v_call: TRBV7-2
d_call: TRBD2
j_call: TRBJ2-1
clone_size: .
cdr3_aa: CASSLGRGSSYNEQFF
cdr3_nt: TGTGCCAGCAGCTTAGGGCGGGGGAGCTCCTACAATGAGCAGTTCTTC

v_call: TRBV7-2
d_call: .
j_call: TRBJ1-2
clone_size: .
cdr3_aa: CASSFLNGGSGYTF
cdr3_nt: TGTGCCAGCAGCTTTCTGAACGGGGGTAGTGGCTACACCTTC

v_call: TRBV10-3
d_call: .
j_call: TRBJ2-1
clone_size: once
cdr3_aa: CAISWTHYNEQFF
cdr3_nt: TGTGCCATCTCATGGACACACTACAATGAGCAGTTCTTC

v_call: TRBV5-4
d_call: .
j_call: TRBJ2-7
clone_size: .
cdr3_aa: CASSFRGTYEQYF
cdr3_nt: TGTGCCAGCAGCTTTAGGGGCACCTACGAGCAGTACTTC

v_call: TRBV7-2
d_call: .
j_call: TRBJ1-2
clone_size: .
cdr3_aa: CASSDQMQGRGYTF
cdr3_nt: TGTGCCAGCAGCGATCAGATGCAGGGCAGGGGCTACACCTTC

v_call: TRBV7-6
d_call: .
j_call: TRBJ1-3
clone_size: .
cdr3_aa: CASSLEGNSGNTIYF
cdr3_nt: TGTGCCAGCAGCTTAGAGGGGAACTCTGGAAACACCATATATTTT

v_call: TRBV9
d_call: TRBD2
j_call: TRBJ2-3
clone_size: .
cdr3_aa: CASSVRTSGSYGDTQYF
cdr3_nt: TGTGCCAGCAGCGTCCGGACTAGCGGGAGTTATGGAGATACGCAGTATTTT

v_call: TRBV9
d_call: .
j_call: TRBJ2-7
clone_size: .
cdr3_aa: CASSVGQAGQSYEQYF
cdr3_nt: TGTGCCAGCAGCGTAGGTCAAGCGGGACAATCCTACGAGCAGTACTTC

v_call: TRBV6-5
d_call: .
j_call: TRBJ1-3
clone_size: once
cdr3_aa: CASTTGFSGNTIYF
cdr3_nt: TGTGCCAGCACCACGGGGTTCTCTGGAAACACCATATATTTT

v_call: TRBV20-1
d_call: .
j_call: TRBJ1-2
clone_size: .
cdr3_aa: CSAPGLYGYTF
cdr3_nt: TGCAGTGCTCCAGGATTATATGGCTACACCTTC

v_call: TRBV27
d_call: .
j_call: TRBJ2-4
clone_size: .
cdr3_aa: CASSRQGDKNIQYF
cdr3_nt: TGTGCCAGCAGTCGCCAGGGCGACAAAAACATTCAGTACTTC

v_call: TRBV11-2
d_call: TRBD2
j_call: TRBJ2-2
clone_size: .
cdr3_aa: CASSPPSGRSTGELFF
cdr3_nt: TGTGCCAGCAGCCCACCTAGCGGGAGGTCCACCGGGGAGCTGTTTTTT

v_call: TRBV14
d_call: .
j_call: TRBJ1-1
clone_size: .
cdr3_aa: CASSQDRSTEAFF
cdr3_nt: TGTGCCAGCAGCCAGGACAGATCCACTGAAGCTTTCTTT

v_call: TRBV11-2
d_call: .
j_call: TRBJ2-5
clone_size: .
cdr3_aa: CASSLGTTQETQYF
cdr3_nt: TGTGCCAGCAGCTTAGGGACAACCCAAGAGACCCAGTACTTC

v_call: TRBV19
d_call: TRBD1
j_call: TRBJ2-2
clone_size: .
cdr3_aa: CASLGGDRVFANTGELFF
cdr3_nt: TGTGCCAGTCTAGGAGGGGACAGGGTATTCGCGAACACCGGGGAGCTGTTTTTT

v_call: TRBV11-3
d_call: TRBD2
j_call: TRBJ2-3
clone_size: .
cdr3_aa: CASSLGTSADTQYF
cdr3_nt: TGTGCCAGCAGCTTAGGGACTAGCGCAGATACGCAGTATTTT

v_call: TRBV6-2/TRBV6-3
d_call: .
j_call: TRBJ1-5
clone_size: .
cdr3_aa: CASSLQDYSNQPQHF
cdr3_nt: TGTGCCAGCAGTTTACAGGACTATAGCAATCAGCCCCAGCATTTT

v_call: TRBV7-2
d_call: TRBD1
j_call: TRBJ2-7
clone_size: .
cdr3_aa: CASSLRQGKVSYEQYF
cdr3_nt: TGTGCCAGCAGCCTTAGACAGGGAAAAGTCAGCTACGAGCAGTACTTC

v_call: TRBV3-1/TRBV3-2
d_call: .
j_call: TRBJ2-3
clone_size: .
cdr3_aa: CASSQVQPGLRSTDTQYF
cdr3_nt: TGTGCCAGCAGCCAAGTTCAACCGGGACTTAGAAGCACAGATACGCAGTATTTT

v_call: TRBV5-1
d_call: TRBD1
j_call: TRBJ2-1
clone_size: .
cdr3_aa: CASRLTGSSYNEQFF
cdr3_nt: TGCGCCAGCAGGTTGACAGGGTCCTCCTACAATGAGCAGTTCTTC

v_call: TRBV9
d_call: .
j_call: TRBJ2-3
clone_size: .
cdr3_aa: CASSVTDSYSTDTQYF
cdr3_nt: TGTGCCAGCAGCGTAACCGACAGTTATAGCACAGATACGCAGTATTTT

v_call: TRBV14
d_call: TRBD1
j_call: TRBJ1-2
clone_size: .
cdr3_aa: CASSPQTGGNYGYTF
cdr3_nt: TGTGCCAGCAGCCCCCAGACAGGGGGAAACTATGGCTACACCTTC

v_call: TRBV5-1
d_call: .
j_call: TRBJ2-6
clone_size: .
cdr3_aa: CASSVDNSGANVLTF
cdr3_nt: TGCGCCAGCAGCGTAGACAACTCTGGGGCCAACGTCCTGACTTTC

v_call: TRBV7-2
d_call: .
j_call: TRBJ1-6
clone_size: .
cdr3_aa: CASSLLGTGAAPLHF
cdr3_nt: TGTGCCAGCAGCTTACTTGGGACTGGGGCCGCACCCCTCCACTTT

v_call: TRBV30
d_call: TRBD1
j_call: TRBJ1-2
clone_size: .
cdr3_aa: CAWSGPGQGHYGYTF
cdr3_nt: TGTGCCTGGAGTGGTCCAGGACAGGGACACTATGGCTACACCTTC

v_call: TRBV29-1
d_call: TRBD1
j_call: TRBJ1-2
clone_size: .
cdr3_aa: CSASPGTGIGGGYTF
cdr3_nt: TGCAGCGCCAGTCCCGGGACAGGGATCGGGGGTGGCTACACCTTC

v_call: TRBV29-1
d_call: TRBD1
j_call: TRBJ1-2
clone_size: .
cdr3_aa: CSAGTGYGYTF
cdr3_nt: TGCAGCGCCGGGACAGGCTATGGCTACACCTTC

v_call: TRBV4-1
d_call: TRBD1
j_call: TRBJ1-2
clone_size: .
cdr3_aa: CASSQDQTGVYGYTF
cdr3_nt: TGCGCCAGCAGCCAAGATCAGACAGGGGTATATGGCTACACCTTC

v_call: TRBV19
d_call: TRBD1
j_call: TRBJ1-2
clone_size: .
cdr3_aa: CASSIRGPHYGYTF
cdr3_nt: TGTGCCAGTAGTATCAGGGGGCCCCACTATGGCTACACCTTC

v_call: TRBV2
d_call: .
j_call: TRBJ1-2
clone_size: .
cdr3_aa: CASSESGVDGYTF
cdr3_nt: TGTGCCAGCAGTGAGTCAGGGGTAGATGGCTACACCTTC